These 4 T cell receptor beta chains came from one sample sequenced in a study of long-term antiretroviral therapy in people with HIV. The assay used was immunoSEQ (version v3.0), run at survey level. TCRdb's copy holds only in-frame clones and misses some; the assay was immunoSEQ multiplex PCR. There are about 25,000 clones in the sample; roughly 88% occur only once, and under 6% lies in the top ten. The material sequenced was unsorted PBMCs, taken about 4.3 years after starting antiretroviral therapy. Every receptor here comes from a man in his thirties or forties with HIV.

The rearrangement uses TRBV29-1 and TRBJ2-7; D perhaps matches TRBD2 (5 bases). The CDR3 totals 11 residues. The V gene's germline CDR1 is SQVTM and CDR2 ANQGSEA. Trimming pared 5 bases from V and 10 bases from J, leaving 15 bases between. CDR3: CSVMTGLAQYF. DNA for the CDR3: TGCAGCGTTATGACCGGACTTGCCCAGTACTTC.

The rearrangement links TRBV2 to TRBJ2-7, with TRBD2 identical over 8 bases. The germline gives CDR1 SNHLY, CDR2 FYNNEI. This CDR3 contains 13 residues. With 11 bases clipped from V and 4 bases from J, the junction kept 10 bases outside the gene matches. The CDR3 region is CARRRLAGYEQYF. In DNA form, the CDR3 reads TGTGCCCGCCGGCGGCTAGCGGGTTACGAGCAGTACTTC.

This clone has a handful of counts. This chain links TRBV18 with TRBJ2-7; tentative D call: TRBD1 (5 bases). The length of the CDR3 is 13 residues. In germline, CDR1 is KGHSH, CDR2 LQKENI. Trimming took off 2 bases at V and 1 base at J, with 6 bases between the two ends. The CDR3 nucleotides are TGTGCCAGCTCACCAAAGGGGTCCTACGAGCAGTACTTC. Translating it yields CASSPKGSYEQYF.

The CDR3 region has the DNA TGTGCCAGCAGCGTGGGAAGCGGGGGGCCCTTCGAGCAGTACTTC. It codes for CASSVGSGGPFEQYF. This chain joins TRBV9 and TRBJ2-7; 9 bases align to TRBD2. CDR3 size: 15 residues. V was pared by 2 bases and J by 6 bases, with 9 bases of the junction left unmatched. CDR1 SGDLS and CDR2 YYNGEE come from the germline V gene.